The rows below give T cell receptor beta chains drawn from one sample of a study of T cell responses to AZD1222 COVID-19 vaccine. The assay was immunoSEQ multiplex PCR, and TCRdb's table has in-frame clones only and misses some. The sample lists 120,000 or so clones; 80% to 95% were seen once. The starting material was peripheral blood, obtained 28 days after the second AZD1222 dose. These receptor sequences come from an adult who received the AZD1222 COVID-19 vaccine. Each CDR3 is given with its conserved first and last residue. D genes are given only for firm matches.

d_gene	v_gene	CDR3aa
TRBD1	TRBV19	CASSIGTDYGYTF
NA	TRBV5-1	CASSLAMLNTEAFF
TRBD1	TRBV5-1	CASSSGTGVAYGYTF
TRBD2	TRBV15	CATSRVIDSGSHNEQFF
TRBD2	TRBV27	CASRPGGSSYNEQFF
NA	TRBV5-1	CASSLAGTNTEAFF
NA	TRBV4-1	CASSGQGEAFF
NA	TRBV28	CASTPWGAKTSYEQYF
TRBD1	TRBV18	CASSPYRGGETNSPLHF
NA	TRBV7-6	CASSLADFTDSYNEQFF
NA	TRBV28	CASSQIPDPPGF
TRBD1	TRBV3-1/TRBV3-2	CASSQEDRISGNTIYF
TRBD2	TRBV2	CASSEAGLSQYF
NA	TRBV4-2	CASSQEGAGFPIRFF
NA	TRBV5-1	CASSLTPTNEKLFF
NA	TRBV28	CASSSNTEAFF
TRBD1	TRBV5-8	CASSYIRDSYSYEQYF
TRBD1	TRBV16	CASSRTGVHEQYF
TRBD2	TRBV6-2/TRBV6-3	CASSYGTTYSYEQYF
TRBD2	TRBV2	CASSGTSGNEQFF
NA	TRBV7-9	CASSPELGVQEYTQYF
NA	TRBV4-1	CASSQGAKNIQYF
NA	TRBV19	CASSIVGNQPQHF
NA	TRBV5-1	CASSSRTPTSPVWGIGSNEKLFF
NA	TRBV19	CASSPRYKFDMNTEAFF
NA	TRBV25-1	CASSSRQALRVNEQFF
TRBD1	TRBV29-1	CSVPHRDRLNEQFF
NA	TRBV2	CASSVSVSGNQPQHF
TRBD1	TRBV3-1/TRBV3-2	CASSTSRDRAPYEQYF
TRBD1	TRBV6-6	CASSTGGQNYGYTF
NA	TRBV10-3	CAISESMVPGELFF
NA	TRBV27	CASSFGVASYEQYF
NA	TRBV4-2	CASSQERALNTEAFF
TRBD1	TRBV11-3	CASSLDTGAGANVLTF
NA	TRBV25-1	CASSDPHQGGTNEQYF
NA	TRBV5-8	CASSTGFRARRAQHF
NA	TRBV6-5	CASIPGWGANYGYTF
NA	TRBV2	CATIRDGNSYEQYF
NA	TRBV19	CASSPLGGPDTEAFF
TRBD2	TRBV11-2	CASSFTRLAGGYEQYF
NA	TRBV27	CASTPGVTGTHYNEQFF
NA	TRBV19	CASKIGRGPQNIQYF
TRBD1	TRBV4-1	CASSTRDRGGYGYTF
NA	TRBV5-1	CASSLEGRTYEQYF
NA	TRBV19	CASSAWGGANTEAFF
TRBD2	TRBV5-1	CASSLSGRGYEQYF
NA	TRBV11-2	CASSPGHETQYF
TRBD1	TRBV5-4	CASSSRSGTGNTEAFF
TRBD2	TRBV28	CASSRGSYNEQFF
NA	TRBV25-1	CASSEILREHTDTQYF
NA	TRBV7-9	CASSFPDSYQETQYF
NA	TRBV9	CASSAGIGGQYF
NA	TRBV19	CASSIDRSRRRPEAFF
TRBD2	TRBV10-1	CASSEGGVTDTQYF
NA	TRBV15	CATDSYGGTNSPLHF
TRBD2	TRBV7-2	CASSLRRLAGGYNEQFF
TRBD1	TRBV11-2	CASSRTGPPYEQYF
NA	TRBV10-2	CASRPNNSPLHF
TRBD1	TRBV28	CASSSGQGGNQPQHF